This T cell receptor beta chain was sequenced in a study of shared clonotypes between healthy human individuals. Overall study context: Each donor's CD8 memory used one plate, CD8 naive two, each CD4 subset three. Study-wide points: Sharing across four donors was highest in naive CD4 (about 5%) and lowest in memory CD8 (around 0.4%).

Profiled with immunoSEQ multiplex PCR; TCRdb holds only in-frame clones, not every one. This repertoire shows approximately 980,000 clones, around 80% found once; its top ten account for approximately 1.5%. On this clone itself: Antigen unknown.

The CD4+ fraction was divided into a CD45RA+ naive subset and a CD45RA-negative memory subset. The V and J ends lost 8 bases and 6 bases respectively, with 17 bases between them. Germline V gene data show CDR1 as SNHLY and CDR2 as FYNNEI. CDR3 size: 14 residues. This rearrangement joins TRBV2 to TRBJ2-1, with D perhaps matching TRBD2 (6 bases). The TCR was taken from a man between 18 and 29 years old in good health. Sequenced sample: memory CD4+ T cells sorted from blood. The subset denotes: CD45RA-negative fraction. Written as DNA, the CDR3 is TGTGCCAGCGGTGCCGGACCGCGGGGCAATGAGCAGTTCTTC. Translation gives CASGAGPRGNEQFF.